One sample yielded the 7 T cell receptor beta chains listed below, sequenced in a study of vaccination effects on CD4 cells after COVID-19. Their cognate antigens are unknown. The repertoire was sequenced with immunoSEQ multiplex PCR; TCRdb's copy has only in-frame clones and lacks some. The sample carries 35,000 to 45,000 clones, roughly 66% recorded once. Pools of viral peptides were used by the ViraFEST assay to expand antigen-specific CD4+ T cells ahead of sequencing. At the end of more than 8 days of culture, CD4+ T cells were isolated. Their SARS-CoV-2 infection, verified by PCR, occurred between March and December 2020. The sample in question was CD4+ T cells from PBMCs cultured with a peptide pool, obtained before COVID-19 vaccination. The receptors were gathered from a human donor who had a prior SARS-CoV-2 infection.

CDR3: CASSPRQNYGYTF. The CDR3, as DNA: TGTGCCAGCTCACCGAGACAGAACTATGGCTACACCTTC. This sequence joins TRBV18 and TRBJ1-2, with D perhaps TRBD1 (5 bases). CDR3 length: 13 amino acids. Germline CDR1 KGHSH, CDR2 LQKENI. Trimming removed 3 bases at V and 2 bases at J, with 7 bases between.

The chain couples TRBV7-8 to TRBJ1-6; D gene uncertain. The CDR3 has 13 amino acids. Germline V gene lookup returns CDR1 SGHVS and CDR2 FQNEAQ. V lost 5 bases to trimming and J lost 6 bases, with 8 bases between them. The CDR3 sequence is CASSNALNSPLHF. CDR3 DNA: TGTGCCAGCAGCAACGCCCTTAATTCACCCCTCCACTTT.

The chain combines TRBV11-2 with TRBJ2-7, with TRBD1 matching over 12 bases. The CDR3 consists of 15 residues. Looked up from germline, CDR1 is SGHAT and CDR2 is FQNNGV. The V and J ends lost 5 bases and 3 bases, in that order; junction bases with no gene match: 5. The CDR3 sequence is CASSPGTGGYYEQYF. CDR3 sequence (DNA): TGTGCCAGCAGCCCCGGGACAGGGGGCTACTACGAGCAGTACTTC.

The CDR3 DNA sequence: TGTGCCAGCAGCCAAGAGTTGGCGGACCGCACAGATACGCAGTATTTT. This codes for CASSQELADRTDTQYF. The chain combines TRBV3-1 (or the pseudogene TRBV3-2) with TRBJ2-3, with D unresolved. V was clipped by 0 bases and J by 1 base, with 11 bases between them. This CDR3 has 16 residues. CDR1 and CDR2 from the germline V gene are LGHDT and YNNKEL (reference sequence).

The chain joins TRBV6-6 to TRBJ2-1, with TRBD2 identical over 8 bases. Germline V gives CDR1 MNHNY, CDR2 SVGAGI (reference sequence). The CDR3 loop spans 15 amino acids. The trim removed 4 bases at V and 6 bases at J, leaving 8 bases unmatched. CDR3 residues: CASSSSTSGLNEQFF. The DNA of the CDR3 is TGTGCCAGCAGTTCATCTACTAGCGGACTCAATGAGCAGTTCTTC.

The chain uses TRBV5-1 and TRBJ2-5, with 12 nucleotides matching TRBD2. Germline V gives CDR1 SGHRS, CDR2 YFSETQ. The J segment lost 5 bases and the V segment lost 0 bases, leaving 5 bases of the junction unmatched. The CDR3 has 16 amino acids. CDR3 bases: TGCGCCAGCAGCTTGGCGGCTAGCGGGAGGGTTGAGACCCAGTACTTC. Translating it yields CASSLAASGRVETQYF.

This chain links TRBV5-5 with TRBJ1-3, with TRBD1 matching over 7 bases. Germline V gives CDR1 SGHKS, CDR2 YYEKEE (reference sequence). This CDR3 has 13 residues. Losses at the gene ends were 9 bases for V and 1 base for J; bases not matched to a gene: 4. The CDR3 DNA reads TGTGCCACCGACAGGGTTTCTGGAAACACCATATATTTT. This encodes CATDRVSGNTIYF.